This TCR beta chain appears in the sequencing data of a study of OX40 agonist ivuxolimab in advanced cancers. Across the whole study: Patients were treated with ivuxolimab, an agonistic anti-OX40 (CD134) antibody. Partial responses were recorded for three patients, including one with hepatocellular carcinoma and two with cutaneous melanoma.

With autoimmune disease history or systemic immunosuppression, patients were excluded. The CDR3 loop spans 12 amino acids. The V gene's germline CDR1 is SEHNR and CDR2 FQNEAQ (reference sequence). Data came from immunoSEQ multiplex PCR; TCRdb stores just in-frame clones and leaves some out. Seen here are about 80,000 clones, 85% to 95% observed once, and the top ten hold 11%. This chain joins TRBV7-9 and TRBJ2-5; D is unclear. The J call may be mistaken, given a closer DNA end match to TRBJ2-7. Material: CD4+ or CD8+ T cells sorted from blood, obtained in a trial of the OX40 agonist ivuxolimab. The clonotype comes from an adult with an advanced solid tumor such as melanoma, head and neck, liver or kidney cancer. The CDR3 spells CASSPTAYEQYF. In nucleotides, the CDR3 is TGTGCCAGCAGCCCGACCGCATACGAGCAGTACTTC.